The 6 T cell receptor beta chains reported below all come from one sample, sequenced in a study of T cell clones after liver transplantation. TCRdb keeps only in-frame clones here, not all; method: immunoSEQ multiplex PCR. The sample has 65,000 to 80,000 clones; approximately 87% are singletons. The specimen was CD4+ T cells from blood, collected at the 22-month timepoint. These receptors all come from a human patient who received a liver transplant. The graft donor may have given rise to some T cells.

A single count supports this clone. Here the CDR3 reads CASSLDLRGDQPQHF. As DNA, the CDR3 is TGTGCCAGCAGCTTGGACCTACGAGGCGATCAGCCCCAGCATTTT. The rearrangement links TRBV28 to TRBJ1-5, with unresolved D. V was clipped by 6 bases and J by 5 bases, with 17 bases between them. Germline V CDR1 and CDR2: MDHEN, SYDVKM. This CDR3 has 15 amino acids.

This chain links TRBV6-1 with TRBJ1-1, with 11 bases that match TRBD1. V lost 7 bases and J lost 4; bases outside the gene matches: 5. The germline CDR1 and CDR2 sequences are MNHNS and SASEGT. The CDR3 extends over 14 amino acids. The DNA of the CDR3 is TGTGCCAGCATCTGGGGACAGGGGGTCACTGAAGCTTTCTTT. Translation gives CASIWGQGVTEAFF.

There are a few counts of this clone. This chain uses TRBV7-8 with TRBJ1-4; D is uncertain. With 1 base removed from V and 7 bases from J, the gap between germline ends came to 13 bases. The CDR3 has 15 residues. CDR1 and CDR2 (germline): SGHVS, FQNEAQ. CDR3 in DNA: TGTGCCAGCAGCTTAGACATAGGAGGGAGTGAAAAACTGTTTTTT. Protein: CASSLDIGGSEKLFF.

J is TRBJ1-2 and V is TRBV6-5; 9 nucleotides match TRBD1. The V gene's germline CDR1 is MNHEY and CDR2 SVGAGI. The CDR3 runs 15 residues. V dropped 2 bases and J dropped 7; count of bases not matched to a gene: 8. The CDR3 DNA reads as TGTGCCAGCAGTTACGCGGGACAGGGTCGACGTGGCTACACCTTC. Translation: CASSYAGQGRRGYTF.

This clone was picked up many times. The V gene is TRBV9, the J gene TRBJ2-2, with TRBD2 matching over 10 bases. The CDR3 runs to 16 residues. The V gene end was trimmed by 4 bases and the J gene end by 6 bases; junction bases not matched to a gene: 9. Germline values: CDR1 SGDLS, CDR2 YYNGEE. Here the CDR3 reads CASSWGLAGVPGELFF. The CDR3 nucleotides read TGTGCCAGCAGCTGGGGGCTAGCGGGAGTCCCCGGGGAGCTGTTTTTT.

The chain employs TRBV5-1 and TRBJ1-5; D is possibly TRBD1 (5 bases). V lost 4 bases to trimming and J lost 2 bases, with 13 bases between them. Germline assignment: CDR1 SGHRS and CDR2 YFSETQ. The CDR3 sequence is 15 residues long. CDR3 coding DNA: TGCGCCAGCAGCCCCGTTGGGGGTGGCAATCAGCCCCAGCATTTT. The encoded protein is CASSPVGGGNQPQHF.